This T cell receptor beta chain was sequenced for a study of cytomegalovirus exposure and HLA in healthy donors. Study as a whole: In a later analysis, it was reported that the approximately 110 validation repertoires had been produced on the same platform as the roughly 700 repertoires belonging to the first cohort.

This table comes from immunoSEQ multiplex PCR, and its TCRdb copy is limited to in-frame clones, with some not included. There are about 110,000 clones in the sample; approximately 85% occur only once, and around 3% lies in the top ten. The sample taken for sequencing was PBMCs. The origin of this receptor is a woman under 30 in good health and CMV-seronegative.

The CDR3 reads CASSGLAGATDTQYF. CDR3 DNA: TGTGCCAGCAGCGGTCTAGCGGGGGCCACAGATACGCAGTATTTT. This chain joins TRBV9 and TRBJ2-3, with 10 bases that match TRBD2. In germline, CDR1 is SGDLS, CDR2 YYNGEE. The CDR3 is made up of 15 amino acids. Trimming at V came to 3 bases and at J to 2 bases, leaving 3 bases not matched to a gene. Looking up the rest from reference TRBV9 and TRBJ2-3 gives the full variable domain: DSGVTQTPKHLITATGQRVTLRCSPRSGDLSVYWYQQSLDQGLQFLIQYYNGEERAKGNILERFSAQQFPDLHSELNLSSLELGDSALYFCASSGLAGATDTQYFGPGTRLTVL.